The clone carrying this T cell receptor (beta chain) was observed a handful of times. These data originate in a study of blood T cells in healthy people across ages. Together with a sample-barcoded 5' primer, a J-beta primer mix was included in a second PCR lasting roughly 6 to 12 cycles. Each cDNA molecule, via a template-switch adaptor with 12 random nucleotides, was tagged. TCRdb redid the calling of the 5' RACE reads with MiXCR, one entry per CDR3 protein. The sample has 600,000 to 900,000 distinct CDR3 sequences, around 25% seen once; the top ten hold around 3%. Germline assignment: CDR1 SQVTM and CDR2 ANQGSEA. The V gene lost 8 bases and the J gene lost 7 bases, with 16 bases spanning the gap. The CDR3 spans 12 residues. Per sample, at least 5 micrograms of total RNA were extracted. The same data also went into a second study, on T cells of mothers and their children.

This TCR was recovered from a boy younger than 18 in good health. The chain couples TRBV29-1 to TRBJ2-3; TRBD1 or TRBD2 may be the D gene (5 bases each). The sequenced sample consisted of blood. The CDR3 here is CSTRTEGNTQYF. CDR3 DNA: TGCAGCACTCGGACTGAGGGGAATACGCAGTATTTT.